A single sample gave rise to the 5 T cell receptor beta chains below, sequenced in a study of spatial heterogeneity in lung cancer. MiXCR, run by TCRdb on the 5' RACE reads, gives a single entry per CDR3 protein. The data hold about 38,000 distinct CDR3 sequences, with approximately 5.5% observed a single time. Indicated time point: sample taken at primary tumor resection. The sequencing used PBMCs, collected at surgery. The source is a female donor with early-stage non-small cell lung cancer.

This clonotype was observed at least ten times. The chain links TRBV4-3 to TRBJ2-4; 16 bases are shared with TRBD2. The V gene end was trimmed by 3 bases and the J gene end by 3 bases; junction bases not matched to a gene: 5. The CDR3 covers 18 residues. Germline CDR1 and CDR2: LGHNA and YSLEER. CDR3 in amino acids: CASSQGTSGGASKNIQYF. The CDR3 region has the DNA TGCGCCAGCAGCCAGGGGACTAGCGGGGGGGCCAGCAAAAACATTCAGTACTTC.

This clonotype occurred a few times. The chain employs TRBV3-1 and TRBJ2-2; 10 bases align to TRBD1. Germline CDR1 and CDR2: LGHDT and YNNKEL (reference sequence). This CDR3 has 15 residues. V shed 4 bases, J shed 7 bases, and the junction held 6 bases outside the gene matches. The CDR3 loop reads CASSPGQGVDGELFF. The CDR3 DNA reads as TGTGCCAGCAGCCCCGGACAGGGGGTGGACGGGGAGCTGTTTTTT.

This clonotype occurred many times. The chain uses TRBV5-1 and TRBJ1-1; 9 nucleotides match TRBD1. Unmatched junction bases numbered 13, after V lost 1 base and J lost 6 bases. The CDR3 loop spans 17 amino acids. Germline CDR1 and CDR2: SGHRS and YFSETQ. CDR3 nucleotides: TGCGCCAGCAGCTTGACCCCCGGCGGACAGGGGATGTCTGAAGCTTTCTTT. It is translated as CASSLTPGGQGMSEAFF.

Only a few counts were recorded for this clonotype. The chain has TRBV3-1 and TRBJ2-3; 15 bases map to TRBD2. Germline CDR1 LGHDT, CDR2 YNNKEL (reference sequence). Germline trimming cut 4 bases from V and 7 bases from J; bases unmatched to any gene: 6. The CDR3 has 16 amino acids. CDR3 DNA sequence: TGTGCCAGCAGCCCGGGACTAGCGGGGGGTTCTCATACGCAGTATTTT. Its translation: CASSPGLAGGSHTQYF.

In its sample, this clonotype was seen a few times. J is TRBJ1-6 and V is TRBV5-6; D is ambiguous. The length of the CDR3 is 16 residues. The germline V gene encodes CDR1 SGHDT and CDR2 YYEEEE. The V and J ends lost 4 bases and 6 bases respectively, with 17 bases between them. CDR3 amino acids: CASSLEGSKPNSPLHF. The CDR3 DNA reads as TGTGCCAGCAGCCTAGAGGGCAGTAAACCTAATTCACCCCTCCACTTT.